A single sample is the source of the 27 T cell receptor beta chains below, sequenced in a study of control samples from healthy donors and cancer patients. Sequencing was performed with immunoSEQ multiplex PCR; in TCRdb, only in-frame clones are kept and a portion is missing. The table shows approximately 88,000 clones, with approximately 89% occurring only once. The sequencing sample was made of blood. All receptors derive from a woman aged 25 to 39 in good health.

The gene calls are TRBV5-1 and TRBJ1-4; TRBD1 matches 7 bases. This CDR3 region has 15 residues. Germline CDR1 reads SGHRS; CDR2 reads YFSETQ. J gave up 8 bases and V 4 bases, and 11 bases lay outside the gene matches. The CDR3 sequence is CASSPQSGGIEKLFF. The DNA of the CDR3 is TGCGCCAGCAGCCCCCAATCAGGGGGTATCGAAAAACTGTTTTTT.

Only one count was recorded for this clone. The CDR3 reads CASSGQGIYYGYTF. In DNA form, the CDR3 reads TGTGCCAGCAGTGGCCAGGGGATCTACTATGGCTACACCTTC. The rearrangement links TRBV6-2 or TRBV6-3 to TRBJ1-2; possibly TRBD1 for D (6 bases). The CDR3 extends over 14 amino acids. The germline gives CDR1 MNHEY, CDR2 SVGEGT. V lost 5 bases and J 3 bases, leaving 13 bases between the germline ends.

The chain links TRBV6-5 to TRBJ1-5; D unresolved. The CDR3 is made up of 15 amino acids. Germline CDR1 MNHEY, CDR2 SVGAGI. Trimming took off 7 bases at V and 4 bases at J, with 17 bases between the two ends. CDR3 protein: CASTPYVGSNQPQHF. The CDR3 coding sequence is TGTGCCAGCACTCCCTATGTGGGGTCAAATCAGCCCCAGCATTTT.

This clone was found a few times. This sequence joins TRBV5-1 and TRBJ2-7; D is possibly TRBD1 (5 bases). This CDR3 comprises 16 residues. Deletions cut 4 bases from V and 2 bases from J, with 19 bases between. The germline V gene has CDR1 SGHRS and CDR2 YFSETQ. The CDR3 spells CASSVDSPLNAYEQYF. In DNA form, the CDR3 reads TGCGCCAGCAGCGTAGACAGCCCTCTAAACGCCTACGAGCAGTACTTC. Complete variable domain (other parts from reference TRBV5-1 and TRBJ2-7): KAGVTQTPRYLIKTRGQQVTLSCSPISGHRSVSWYQQTPGQGLQFLFEYFSETQRNKGNFPGRFSGRQFSNSRSEMNVSTLELGDSALYLCASSVDSPLNAYEQYFGPGTRLTVT.

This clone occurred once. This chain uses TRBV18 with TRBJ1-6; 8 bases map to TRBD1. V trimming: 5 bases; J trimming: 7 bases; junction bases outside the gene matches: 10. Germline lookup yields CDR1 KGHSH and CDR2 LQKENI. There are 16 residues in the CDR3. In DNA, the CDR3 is TGTGCCAGCTCAGAGTCTCCGGGACAGGCAAATTCACCCCTCCACTTT. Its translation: CASSESPGQANSPLHF.

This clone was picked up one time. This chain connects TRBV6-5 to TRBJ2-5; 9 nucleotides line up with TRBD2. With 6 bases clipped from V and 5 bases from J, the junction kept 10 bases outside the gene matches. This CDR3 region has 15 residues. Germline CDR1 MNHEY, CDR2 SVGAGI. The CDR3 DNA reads TGTGCCAGCAGCAGGCGGGGGGGCATAGGGGAGACCCAGTACTTC. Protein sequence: CASSRRGGIGETQYF.

The CDR3 DNA reads as TGCCCCCGCCCCCGGCCGCCGACAGGCCCGAACACTGAAGCTTTCTTT. This codes for CPRPRPPTGPNTEAFF. The gene calls are TRBV4-1 and TRBJ1-1; TRBD1 might be the D (6 bases). Germline lookup yields CDR1 MGHRA and CDR2 YSYEKL. The CDR3 sequence is 16 residues long.

In DNA, the CDR3 is TGTGCCAGCAGCTCCCGGGACAGGGACAGAGTCAATGAGCAGTTCTTC. Translation: CASSSRDRDRVNEQFF. This chain joins TRBV7-9 and TRBJ2-1; 9 positions match TRBD1. Germline CDR1 reads SEHNR; CDR2 reads FQNEAQ (reference sequence). This CDR3 is 16 amino acids long. V lost 4 bases to trimming and J lost 6 bases; unmatched junction nucleotides: 10.

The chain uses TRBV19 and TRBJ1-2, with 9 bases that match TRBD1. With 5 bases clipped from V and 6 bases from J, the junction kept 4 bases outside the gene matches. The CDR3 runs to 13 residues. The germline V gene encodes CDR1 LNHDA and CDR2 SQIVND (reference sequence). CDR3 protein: CASSQDRGDGYTF. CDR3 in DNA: TGTGCCAGTAGTCAGGACAGGGGCGATGGCTACACCTTC.

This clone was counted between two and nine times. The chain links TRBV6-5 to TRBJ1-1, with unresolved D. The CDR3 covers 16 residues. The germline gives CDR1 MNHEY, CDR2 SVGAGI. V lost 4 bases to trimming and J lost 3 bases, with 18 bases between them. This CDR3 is CASSSGPLTTYTEAFF. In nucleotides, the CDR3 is TGTGCCAGCAGTTCCGGACCCCTAACTACCTACACTGAAGCTTTCTTT.

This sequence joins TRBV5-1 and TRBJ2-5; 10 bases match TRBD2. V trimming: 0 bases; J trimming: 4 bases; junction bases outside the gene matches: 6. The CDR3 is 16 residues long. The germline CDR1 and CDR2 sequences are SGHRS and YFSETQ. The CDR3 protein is CASSLGLAGEGETQYF. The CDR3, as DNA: TGCGCCAGCAGCTTGGGTCTAGCGGGGGAGGGAGAGACCCAGTACTTC.

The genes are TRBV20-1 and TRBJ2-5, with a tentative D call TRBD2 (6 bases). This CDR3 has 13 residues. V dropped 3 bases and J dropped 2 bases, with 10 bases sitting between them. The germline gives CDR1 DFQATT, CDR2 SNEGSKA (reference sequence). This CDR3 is CSASGTSQETQYF. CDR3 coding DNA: TGCAGTGCTAGTGGGACTTCACAAGAGACCCAGTACTTC.

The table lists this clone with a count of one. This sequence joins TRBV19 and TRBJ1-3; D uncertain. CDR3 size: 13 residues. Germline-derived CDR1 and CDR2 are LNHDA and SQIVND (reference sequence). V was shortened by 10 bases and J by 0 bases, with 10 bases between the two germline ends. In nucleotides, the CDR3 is TGTGCCACCGGCACCGACTCTGGAAACACCATATATTTT. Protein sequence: CATGTDSGNTIYF.

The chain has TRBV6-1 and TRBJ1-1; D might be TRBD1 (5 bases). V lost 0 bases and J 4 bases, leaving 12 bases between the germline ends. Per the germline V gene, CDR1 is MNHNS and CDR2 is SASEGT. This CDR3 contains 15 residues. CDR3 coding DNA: TGTGCCAGCAGTGAAGCGGGGGAGATCAGCACTGAAGCTTTCTTT. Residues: CASSEAGEISTEAFF.

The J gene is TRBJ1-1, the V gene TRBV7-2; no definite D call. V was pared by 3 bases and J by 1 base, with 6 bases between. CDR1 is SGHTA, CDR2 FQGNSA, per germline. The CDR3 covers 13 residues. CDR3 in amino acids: CASSLWQNTEAFF. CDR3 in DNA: TGTGCCAGCAGCTTGTGGCAGAACACTGAAGCTTTCTTT.

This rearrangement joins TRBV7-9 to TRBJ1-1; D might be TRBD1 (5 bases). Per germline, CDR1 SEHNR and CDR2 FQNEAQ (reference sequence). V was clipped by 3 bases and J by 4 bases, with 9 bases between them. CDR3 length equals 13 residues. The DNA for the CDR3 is TGTGCCAGCAGCTTGCAGGGTCGCACTGAAGCTTTCTTT. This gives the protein CASSLQGRTEAFF. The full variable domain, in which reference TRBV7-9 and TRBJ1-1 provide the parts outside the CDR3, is DTGVSQNPRHKITKRGQNVTFRCDPISEHNRLYWYRQTLGQGPEFLTYFQNEAQLEKSRLLSDRFSAERPKGSFSTLEIQRTEQGDSAMYLCASSLQGRTEAFFGQGTRLTVV.

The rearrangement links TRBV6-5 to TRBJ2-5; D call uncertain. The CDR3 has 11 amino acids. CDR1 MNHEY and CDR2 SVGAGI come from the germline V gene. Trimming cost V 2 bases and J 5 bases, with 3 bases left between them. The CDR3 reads CASSYEETQYF. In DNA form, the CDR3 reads TGTGCCAGCAGTTACGAGGAGACCCAGTACTTC.

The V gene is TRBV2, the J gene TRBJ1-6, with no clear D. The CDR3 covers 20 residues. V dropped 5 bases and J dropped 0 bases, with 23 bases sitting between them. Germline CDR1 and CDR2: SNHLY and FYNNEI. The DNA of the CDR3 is TGTGCCAGCAGTAGAGAAGAGAGGGTAGCATATAGCTCCTATAATTCACCCCTCCACTTT. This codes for CASSREERVAYSSYNSPLHF.

As DNA, the CDR3 is TGTGCCATCACAAGTAAGCTAGACCAGCCCCAGCATTTT. Its protein is CAITSKLDQPQHF. The rearrangement joins TRBV10-3 to TRBJ1-5; D uncertain. The CDR3 covers 13 residues. V was shortened by 7 bases and J by 7 bases, with 14 bases between the two germline ends. Germline V gives CDR1 ENHRY, CDR2 SYGVKD.

CDR3 region: CASSFSGPYNEQFF. The CDR3 nucleotides read TGTGCCAGTAGTTTTAGCGGGCCATACAATGAGCAGTTCTTC. The V gene is TRBV19, the J gene TRBJ2-1, with TRBD2 identical over 7 bases. Germline trimming cut 5 bases from V and 4 bases from J; bases unmatched to any gene: 5. Germline V gene lookup returns CDR1 LNHDA and CDR2 SQIVND (reference sequence). This CDR3 contains 14 residues.

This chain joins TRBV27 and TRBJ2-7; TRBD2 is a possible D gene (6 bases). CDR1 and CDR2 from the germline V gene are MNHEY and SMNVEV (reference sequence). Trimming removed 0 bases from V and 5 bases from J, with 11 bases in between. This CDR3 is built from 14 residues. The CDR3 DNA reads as TGTGCCAGCAGTTTATCCGTAGCGGTGGACGAGCAGTACTTC. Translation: CASSLSVAVDEQYF.

The CDR3 sequence: CASRRLAGDTGELFF. The CDR3 DNA is TGCGCCAGCAGACGACTAGCGGGAGACACCGGGGAGCTGTTTTTT. V and J are TRBV4-1 and TRBJ2-2, with TRBD2 identical over 12 bases. Germline CDR1 reads MGHRA; CDR2 reads YSYEKL. The trim removed 6 bases at V and 3 bases at J, leaving 2 bases unmatched. The CDR3 extends over 15 amino acids.

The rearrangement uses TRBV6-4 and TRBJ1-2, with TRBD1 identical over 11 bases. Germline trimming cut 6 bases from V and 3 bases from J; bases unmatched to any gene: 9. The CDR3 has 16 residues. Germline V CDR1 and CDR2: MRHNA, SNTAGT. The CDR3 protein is CASRGTGGDRDYGYTF. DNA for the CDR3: TGTGCCAGCAGAGGGACAGGGGGAGATCGTGACTATGGCTACACCTTC.

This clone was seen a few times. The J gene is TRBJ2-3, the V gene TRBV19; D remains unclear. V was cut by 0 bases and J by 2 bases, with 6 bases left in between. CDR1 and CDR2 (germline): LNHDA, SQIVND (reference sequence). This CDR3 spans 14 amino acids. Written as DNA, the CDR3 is TGTGCCAGTAGTATAGATCTCCCCACAGATACGCAGTATTTT. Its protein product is CASSIDLPTDTQYF. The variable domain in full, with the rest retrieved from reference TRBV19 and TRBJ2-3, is DGGITQSPKYLFRKEGQNVTLSCEQNLNHDAMYWYRQDPGQGLRLIYYSQIVNDFQKGDIAEGYSVSREKKESFPLTVTSAQKNPTAFYLCASSIDLPTDTQYFGPGTRLTVL.

This CDR3 is CASTSTMHEQFF. The DNA of the CDR3 is TGTGCCAGCACCTCCACAATGCATGAGCAGTTCTTC. This rearrangement joins TRBV27 to TRBJ2-1; D not certain. CDR1 and CDR2 (germline): MNHEY, SMNVEV (reference sequence). V gave up 7 bases and J gave up 8 bases, with 12 bases separating them. CDR3 length: 12 amino acids.

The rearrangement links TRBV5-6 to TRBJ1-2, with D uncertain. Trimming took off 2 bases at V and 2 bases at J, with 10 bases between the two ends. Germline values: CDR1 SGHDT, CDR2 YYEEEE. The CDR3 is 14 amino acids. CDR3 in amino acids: CASSFGTTNYGYTF. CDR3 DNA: TGTGCCAGCAGCTTCGGCACCACAAACTATGGCTACACCTTC.

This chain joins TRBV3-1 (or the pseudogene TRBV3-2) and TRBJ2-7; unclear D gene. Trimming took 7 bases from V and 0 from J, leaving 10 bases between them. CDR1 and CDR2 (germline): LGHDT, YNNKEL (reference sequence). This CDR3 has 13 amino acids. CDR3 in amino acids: CASTLSHSYEQYF. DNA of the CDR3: TGTGCCAGCACCTTGTCTCACTCCTACGAGCAGTACTTC.